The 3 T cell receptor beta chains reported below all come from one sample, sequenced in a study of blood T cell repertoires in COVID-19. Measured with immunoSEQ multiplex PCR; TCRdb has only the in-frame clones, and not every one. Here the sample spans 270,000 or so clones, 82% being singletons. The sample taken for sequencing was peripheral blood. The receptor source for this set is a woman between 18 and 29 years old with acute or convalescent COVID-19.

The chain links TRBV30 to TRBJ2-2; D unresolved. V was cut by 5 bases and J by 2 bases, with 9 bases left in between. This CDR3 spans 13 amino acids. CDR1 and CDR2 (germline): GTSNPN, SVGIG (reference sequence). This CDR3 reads CAWRDPNTGELFF. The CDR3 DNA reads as TGTGCCTGGCGAGATCCTAACACCGGGGAGCTGTTTTTT. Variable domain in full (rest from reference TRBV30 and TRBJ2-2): SQTIHQWPATLVQPVGSPLSLECTVEGTSNPNLYWYRQAAGRGLQLLFYSVGIGQISSEVPQNLSASRPQDRQFILSSKKLLLSDSGFYLCAWRDPNTGELFFGEGSRLTVL.

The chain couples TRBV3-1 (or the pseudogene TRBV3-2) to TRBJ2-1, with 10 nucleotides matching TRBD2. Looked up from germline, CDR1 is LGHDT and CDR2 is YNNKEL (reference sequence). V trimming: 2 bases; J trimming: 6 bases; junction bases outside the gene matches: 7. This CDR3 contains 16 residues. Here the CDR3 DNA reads TGTGCCAGCAGCCAATCTCCTAGCGGGAGAGGCAATGAGCAGTTCTTC. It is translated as CASSQSPSGRGNEQFF.

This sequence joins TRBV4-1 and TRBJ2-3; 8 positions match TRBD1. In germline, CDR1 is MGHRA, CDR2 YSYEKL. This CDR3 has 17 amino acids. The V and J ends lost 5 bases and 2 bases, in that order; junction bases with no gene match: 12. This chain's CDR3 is CASSLSGTGSNTDTQYF. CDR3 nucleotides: TGCGCCAGCAGCTTGTCCGGGACAGGTAGCAACACAGATACGCAGTATTTT.